This T cell receptor (beta chain) was observed in a study of beta chain features in type 1 diabetes. Study-level information: Age and gender were similar between patients and healthy donors, as were cell yields. The samples had around 100 million sorted cells examined in all.

This clone was detected only a few times. The study reverse transcribed the entire isolated RNA, so it sequenced expressed TCRB transcripts. Repertoires were generated with immunoSEQ multiplex PCR, while TCRdb's copy carries only in-frame clones and drops some. The repertoire includes approximately 170,000 clones, 7% to 10% of them detected once, and over 2% sits in the top ten. Germline V gene data show CDR1 as LNHDA and CDR2 as SQIVND (reference sequence). The CDR3 loop spans 14 amino acids. The V gene lost 10 bases and the J gene lost 7 bases, with 20 bases spanning the gap. The authors sorted CD4+ naive, central memory, regulatory and stem cell-like memory cells via CD45RO/CCR7/CD25/CD127/CD95/CD27.

The receptor was derived from a woman between 18 and 29 years old in good health. Sequenced material: central memory CD4+ T cells from blood. The chain links TRBV19 to TRBJ2-1; TRBD2 is a possible D gene (6 bases). The CDR3 is CATAASEEENEQFF. The CDR3 nucleotides are TGTGCCACCGCCGCTAGCGAAGAGGAAAATGAGCAGTTCTTC.